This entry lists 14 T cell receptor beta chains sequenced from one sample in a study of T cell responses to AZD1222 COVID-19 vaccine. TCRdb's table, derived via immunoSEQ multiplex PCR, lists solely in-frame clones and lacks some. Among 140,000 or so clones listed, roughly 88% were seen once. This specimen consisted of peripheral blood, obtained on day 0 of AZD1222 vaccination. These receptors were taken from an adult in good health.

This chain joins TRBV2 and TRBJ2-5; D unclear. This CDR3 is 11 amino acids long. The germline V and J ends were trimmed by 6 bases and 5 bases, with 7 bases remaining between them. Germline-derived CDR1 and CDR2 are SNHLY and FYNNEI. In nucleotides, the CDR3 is TGTGCCAGCAGCCAAGAGGAGACCCAGTACTTC. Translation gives CASSQEETQYF.

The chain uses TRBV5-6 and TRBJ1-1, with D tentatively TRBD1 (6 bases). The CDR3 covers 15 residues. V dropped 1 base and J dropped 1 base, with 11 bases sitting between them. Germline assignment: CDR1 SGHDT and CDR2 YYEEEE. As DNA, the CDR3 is TGTGCCAGCAGCTTGCTGGGGGGCCCGAACACTGAAGCTTTCTTT. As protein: CASSLLGGPNTEAFF.

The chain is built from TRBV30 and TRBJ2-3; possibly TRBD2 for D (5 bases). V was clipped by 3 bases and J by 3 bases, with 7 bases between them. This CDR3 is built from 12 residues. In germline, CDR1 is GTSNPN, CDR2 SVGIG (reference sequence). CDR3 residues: CAWRRDTDTQYF. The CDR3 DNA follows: TGTGCCTGGAGGAGGGATACAGATACGCAGTATTTT.

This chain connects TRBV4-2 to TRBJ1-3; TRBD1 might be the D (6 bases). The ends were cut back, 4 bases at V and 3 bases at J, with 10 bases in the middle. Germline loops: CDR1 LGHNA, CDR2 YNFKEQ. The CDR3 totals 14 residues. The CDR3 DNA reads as TGTGCCAGCAGCCCGGGGGCCTATGGAAACACCATATATTTT. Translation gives CASSPGAYGNTIYF.

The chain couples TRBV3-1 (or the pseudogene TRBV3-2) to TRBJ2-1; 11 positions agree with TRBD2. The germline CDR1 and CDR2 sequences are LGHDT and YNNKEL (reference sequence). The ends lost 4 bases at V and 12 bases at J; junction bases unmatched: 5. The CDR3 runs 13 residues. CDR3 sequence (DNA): TGTGCCAGCAGCCCTGGACTAGCGGGTCCGCAGTTCTTC. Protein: CASSPGLAGPQFF.

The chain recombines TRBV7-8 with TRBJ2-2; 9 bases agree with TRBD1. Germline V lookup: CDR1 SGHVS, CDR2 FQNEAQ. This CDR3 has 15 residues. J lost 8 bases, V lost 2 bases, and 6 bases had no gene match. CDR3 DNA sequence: TGTGCCAGCAGCTTAAATACAGGGGGCCTTGGGGAGCTGTTTTTT. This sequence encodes CASSLNTGGLGELFF.

CDR3 sequence reads: CASSPPQGEQFF. CDR3 coding DNA: TGTGCCAGCAGCCCTCCACAGGGAGAGCAGTTCTTC. V usage is TRBV5-4 and J usage is TRBJ2-1, with D possibly matching TRBD1 (6 bases). V lost 4 bases, J lost 10 bases, and 12 bases lay in between. Per germline, CDR1 SGHNT and CDR2 YYREEE (reference sequence). The CDR3 length is 12 residues.

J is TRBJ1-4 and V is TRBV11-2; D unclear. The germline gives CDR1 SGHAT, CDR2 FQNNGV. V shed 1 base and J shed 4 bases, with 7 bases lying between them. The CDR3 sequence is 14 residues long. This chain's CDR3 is CASSLGRSNEKLFF. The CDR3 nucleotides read TGTGCCAGCAGCTTAGGACGGAGTAATGAAAAACTGTTTTTT.

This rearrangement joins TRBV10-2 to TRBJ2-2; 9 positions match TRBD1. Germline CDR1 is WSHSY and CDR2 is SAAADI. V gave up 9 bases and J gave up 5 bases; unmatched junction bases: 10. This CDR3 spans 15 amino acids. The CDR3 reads CARTGTGTSTGELFF. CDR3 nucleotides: TGCGCCAGGACAGGGACAGGGACTTCTACCGGGGAGCTGTTTTTT.

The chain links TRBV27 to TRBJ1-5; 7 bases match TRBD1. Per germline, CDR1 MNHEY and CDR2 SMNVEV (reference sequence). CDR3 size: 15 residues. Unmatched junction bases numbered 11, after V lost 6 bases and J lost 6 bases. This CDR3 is CASRPDRANGQPQHF. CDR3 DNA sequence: TGTGCCAGCAGACCCGACAGGGCCAACGGTCAGCCCCAGCATTTT.

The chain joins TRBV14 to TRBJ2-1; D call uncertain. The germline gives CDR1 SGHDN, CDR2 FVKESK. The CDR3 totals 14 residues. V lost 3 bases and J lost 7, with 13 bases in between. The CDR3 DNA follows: TGTGCCAGCAGCCACGAACTCGGTGGGAATGAGCAGTTCTTC. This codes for CASSHELGGNEQFF. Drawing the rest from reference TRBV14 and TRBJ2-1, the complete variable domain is EAGVTQFPSHSVIEKGQTVTLRCDPISGHDNLYWYRRVMGKEIKFLLHFVKESKQDESGMPNNRFLAERTGGTYSTLKVQPAELEDSGVYFCASSHELGGNEQFFGPGTRLTVL.

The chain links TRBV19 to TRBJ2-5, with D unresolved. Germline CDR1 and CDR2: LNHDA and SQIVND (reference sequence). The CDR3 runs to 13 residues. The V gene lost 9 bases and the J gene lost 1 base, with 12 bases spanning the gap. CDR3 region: CASHDQAQETQYF. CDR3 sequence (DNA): TGTGCCAGCCATGACCAGGCCCAAGAGACCCAGTACTTC.

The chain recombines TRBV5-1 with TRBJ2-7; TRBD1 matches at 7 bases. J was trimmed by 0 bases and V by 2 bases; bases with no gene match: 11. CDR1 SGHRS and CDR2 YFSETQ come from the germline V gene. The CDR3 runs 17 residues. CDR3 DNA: TGCGCCAGCAGCTTCGGACTTACAGGGGAGAGCTCCTACGAGCAGTACTTC. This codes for CASSFGLTGESSYEQYF. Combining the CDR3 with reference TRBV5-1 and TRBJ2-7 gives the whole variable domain KAGVTQTPRYLIKTRGQQVTLSCSPISGHRSVSWYQQTPGQGLQFLFEYFSETQRNKGNFPGRFSGRQFSNSRSEMNVSTLELGDSALYLCASSFGLTGESSYEQYFGPGTRLTVT.

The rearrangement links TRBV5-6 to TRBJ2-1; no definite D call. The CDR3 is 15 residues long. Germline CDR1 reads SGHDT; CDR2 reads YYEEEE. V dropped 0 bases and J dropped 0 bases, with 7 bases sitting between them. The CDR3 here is CASSLARSSYNEQFF. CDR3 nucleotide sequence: TGTGCCAGCAGCTTGGCAAGAAGCTCCTACAATGAGCAGTTCTTC.